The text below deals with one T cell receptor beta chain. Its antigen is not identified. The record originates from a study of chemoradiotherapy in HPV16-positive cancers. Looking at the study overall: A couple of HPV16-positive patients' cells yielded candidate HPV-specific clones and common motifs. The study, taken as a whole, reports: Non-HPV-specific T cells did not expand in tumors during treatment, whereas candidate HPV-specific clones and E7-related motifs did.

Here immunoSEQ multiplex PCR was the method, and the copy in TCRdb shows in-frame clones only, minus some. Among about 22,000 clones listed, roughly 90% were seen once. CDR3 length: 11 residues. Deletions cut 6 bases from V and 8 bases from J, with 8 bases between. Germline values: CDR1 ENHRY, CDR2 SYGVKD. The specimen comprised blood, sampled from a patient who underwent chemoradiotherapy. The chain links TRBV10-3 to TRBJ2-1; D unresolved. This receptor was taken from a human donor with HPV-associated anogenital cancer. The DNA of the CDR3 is TGTGCCATCAGCGAGCTGGATGAGCAGTTCTTC. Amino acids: CAISELDEQFF.